The clone carrying this T cell receptor (beta chain) appeared a few times. The antigen is unknown. This record comes from a study of beta chain features in type 1 diabetes. General observations from the study: Among type 1 diabetes patients, VDJ junctions had fewer insertions and more deletions. Cells expressing TCR highly could be over-represented by cDNA sequencing. A closer apparent resemblance between naive, central memory and Treg TCRB repertoires was seen in patients than in healthy donors. Among patients with Type 1 diabetes, TCRB CDR3s were moderately but significantly shorter in every one of the four CD4+ subsets.

With 9 bases removed from V and 5 bases from J, the gap between germline ends came to 14 bases. Germline CDR1 and CDR2: SEHNR and FQNEAQ (reference sequence). The CDR3 is 12 amino acids. On average, the one heparinised blood draw given by each donor was around 110 mL. Expressed TCRB transcripts were sequenced, since all the RNA that had been isolated was reverse transcribed. The protocol was immunoSEQ multiplex PCR, while the TCRdb copy is restricted to in-frame clones and leaves out a portion. This table holds 55,000 to 85,000 clones, about 48% found once. The TCR comes from a man aged 25-40 years with type 1 diabetes. V is TRBV7-9 and J is TRBJ2-7, with D possibly being TRBD1 (5 bases). Specimen: central memory CD4+ T cells from blood. The CDR3 sequence is CASHTQGDEQYF. The DNA for the CDR3 is TGTGCCAGTCATACCCAAGGGGACGAGCAGTACTTC.